This TCR beta chain was captured by sequencing in a study of human T cells and chemical hapten exposure. Study results and caveats: Once DPC sensitization occurred, TCRs above 1 in 1000 frequency showed no change. Expanded TCRs produced significantly more large CDR3 similarity clusters than controls did.

About this clonotype itself: The antigen is unknown.

The junction had 12 bases not matched to a gene; V was cut back by 8 bases and J by 7 bases. This CDR3 has 15 residues. Time point defined: pre-sensitization, week 0. Indicated treatment: therapeutic diphenylcyclopropenone sensitization with weekly scalp DPC. How the authors handled the data: Sample-level TCR yields exhibited a median of approximately 89,000, with a range of roughly 23,224 to 700,000. TCRdb independently ran MiXCR on the RACE reads; one entry per CDR3 protein. It is TCRdb's table, rather than the study itself, that gives the V and J calls and clone size. The table shows about 80,000 distinct CDR3 sequences, with roughly 15% occurring only once.

This specimen consisted of whole blood, obtained in connection with sensitization to the hapten diphenylcyclopropenone (DPC). The J gene is TRBJ2-1, the V gene TRBV12-3 or TRBV12-4; 9 bases match TRBD1. This receptor was obtained from a woman in her 50s with alopecia areata. Some clones in this sample may be carry-over from other donors' samples. The CDR3 here is CASRHPGQGENEQFF. The CDR3 coding sequence is TGTGCCAGCCGTCATCCGGGACAGGGCGAGAATGAGCAGTTCTTC.